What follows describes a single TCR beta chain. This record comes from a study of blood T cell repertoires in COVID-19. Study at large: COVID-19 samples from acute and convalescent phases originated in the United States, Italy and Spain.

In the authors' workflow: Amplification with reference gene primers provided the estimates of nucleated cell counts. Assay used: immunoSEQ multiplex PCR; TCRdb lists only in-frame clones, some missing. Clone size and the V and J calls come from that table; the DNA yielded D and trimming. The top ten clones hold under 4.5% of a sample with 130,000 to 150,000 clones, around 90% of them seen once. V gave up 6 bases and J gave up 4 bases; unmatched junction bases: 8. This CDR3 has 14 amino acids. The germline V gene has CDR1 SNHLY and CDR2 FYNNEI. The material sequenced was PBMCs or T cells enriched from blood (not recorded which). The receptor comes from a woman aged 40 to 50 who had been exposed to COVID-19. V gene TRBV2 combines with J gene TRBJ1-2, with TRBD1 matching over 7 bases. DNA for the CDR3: TGTGCCAGCAGGCCGGGACAGTTGCTCTATGGCTACACCTTC. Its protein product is CASRPGQLLYGYTF.